The rows below give T cell receptor beta chains drawn from one sample of a study of T cell changes during pregnancy in multiple sclerosis. Clones were sequenced by immunoSEQ multiplex PCR, and TCRdb holds only the in-frame ones, with some missing. The sample yields more than 80,000 clones, under 95% seen once. Here the sequenced sample was peripheral blood, taken in the first trimester of pregnancy. The receptors shown here come from a female donor with multiple sclerosis, enrolled in a pregnancy study. Both conserved end residues are trimmed from each CDR3.

j_call,v_call,cdr3_aa
TRBJ1-2,TRBV7-2,ASSSDILANYGYT
TRBJ1-1,TRBV27,ASNSHGDTEAF
TRBJ2-3,TRBV15,ATSRDIATDTQY
TRBJ2-3,TRBV29-1,SVGAWGGKGTDTQY
TRBJ1-1,TRBV30,AWSGQGNTEAF
TRBJ2-1,TRBV5-4,ASSHGTSDYNEQF
TRBJ2-7,TRBV19,ATSSGVTYEQY
TRBJ1-5,TRBV12-5,ASNPGSSNQPQH
TRBJ1-5,TRBV27,ASSLRGRVQPQH
TRBJ2-1,TRBV6-1,ASSDWAGGRDEQF
TRBJ2-6,TRBV6-1,ASSESWGGANVLT
TRBJ2-7,TRBV11-2,ASSPQTLANLAYEQY
TRBJ2-5,TRBV11-2,ASSQVAGRETQY
TRBJ2-3,TRBV7-9,ASSLDAGVLADTQY
TRBJ2-7,TRBV2,ASSERKNRMSHEQY
TRBJ1-3,TRBV28,ASSSPGSSSGNTIY